Below, one TCR beta chain is given with its context. Germline V gives CDR1 MNHEY, CDR2 SMNVEV (reference sequence). The ends lost 0 bases at V and 1 base at J; junction bases unmatched: 12. The CDR3 length is 19 residues. This sample stems from a study of somatic mutations in cytotoxic T cells in rheumatoid arthritis. The repertoire was sequenced with immunoSEQ multiplex PCR; TCRdb's copy has only in-frame clones and lacks some. The sample lists about 2,600 clones, approximately 80% occurring once. The rearrangement joins TRBV27 to TRBJ1-5; TRBD1 matches 7 bases. Sequencing was carried out using CD8+ T cells sorted from blood. The origin of this receptor is a man aged 55 to 70 with rheumatoid arthritis. CDR3 DNA: TGTGCCAGCAGTTTATCGGCAACTACAGGGGCGGTCAGCAATCAGCCCCAGCATTTT. It specifies CASSLSATTGAVSNQPQHF.